This record concerns one T cell receptor beta chain sequence. This sample was included in a study of blood T cell repertoires in COVID-19. The overall study: Samples came from the United States, Italy and Spain, spanning acute and convalescent COVID-19. PBMCs, B-cell-depleted T cells, or T cells were the source of the cDNA or gDNA that made up the material.

In the original analysis: Cell counts per sample came from amplifying reference gene primers. The table came from immunoSEQ multiplex PCR; TCRdb's copy has only in-frame clones and leaves some out. D and trimming were read from the DNA, whereas the V and J calls and clone size are those reported in that table. Among 410,000 or so clones listed, roughly 88% were seen once. The sequenced material came from peripheral blood. The clonotype was recovered from a woman aged 25 to 39 with active or convalescent COVID-19.

DNA for the CDR3: TGCGCCAGCAGCCAAGGGACAGGGAACGAGCAGTACTTC. Its protein is CASSQGTGNEQYF. V and J are TRBV4-1 and TRBJ2-7, with TRBD1 matching over 8 bases. The trim removed 1 base at V and 5 bases at J, leaving 1 base unmatched. CDR1 and CDR2 (germline): MGHRA, YSYEKL. The length of the CDR3 is 13 residues.